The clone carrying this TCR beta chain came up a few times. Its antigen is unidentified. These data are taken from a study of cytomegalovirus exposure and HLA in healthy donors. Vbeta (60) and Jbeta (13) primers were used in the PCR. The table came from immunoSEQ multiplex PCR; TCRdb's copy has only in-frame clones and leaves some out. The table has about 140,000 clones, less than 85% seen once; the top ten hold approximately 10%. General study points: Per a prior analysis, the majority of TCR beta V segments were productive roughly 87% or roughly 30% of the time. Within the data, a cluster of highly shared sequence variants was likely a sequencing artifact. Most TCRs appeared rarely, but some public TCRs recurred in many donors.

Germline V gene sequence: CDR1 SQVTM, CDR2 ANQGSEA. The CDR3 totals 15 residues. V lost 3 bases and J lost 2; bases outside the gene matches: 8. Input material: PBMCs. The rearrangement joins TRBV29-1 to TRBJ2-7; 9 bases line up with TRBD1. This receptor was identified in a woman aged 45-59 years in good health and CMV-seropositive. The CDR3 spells CSVEDRGTFPYEQYF. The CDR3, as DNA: TGCAGCGTTGAGGACAGGGGTACGTTCCCCTACGAGCAGTACTTC.